The entry that follows covers one T cell receptor beta chain sequence. Antigen specificity is unknown. The sample belongs to a study of cytomegalovirus exposure and HLA in healthy donors. Study-wide context: As an earlier analysis found, around 170 million T cells yielded about 120 million unique TCR beta sequences.

Study-wide results and limits: The authors later found TCR association rates varying by HLA locus, with DRB1 most and HLA-C fewest. A later analysis linked a missense variant in DCLRE1C to the trimming of TCR beta V and J genes.

The CDR3 loop spans 17 amino acids. Germline CDR1 SQVTM, CDR2 ANQGSEA. V lost 2 bases, J lost 6 bases, and 25 bases lay in between. Vbeta (60) and Jbeta (13) primers were used in the PCR. TCRdb keeps only in-frame clones here, not all; method: immunoSEQ multiplex PCR. The sample includes 97,000 or so clones, around 10% of them seen just once. Sequenced sample: PBMCs. This chain uses TRBV29-1 with TRBJ1-2; perhaps TRBD1 as D (5 bases). The receptor's source is a middle-aged man in good health and CMV-seropositive. CDR3 DNA: TGCAGCGTTGAATGGGTTGGCAGGGCTTTCCAGCTCAATGGCTACACCTTC. Residues: CSVEWVGRAFQLNGYTF.